Included here is one T cell receptor (beta chain) sequence, with context. Looked up from germline, CDR1 is ENHRY and CDR2 is SYGVKD. Trimming removed 1 base at V and 9 bases at J, with 16 bases between. This CDR3 has 16 amino acids. The data were taken from a study of blood T cell repertoires in COVID-19. The protocol was immunoSEQ multiplex PCR, while the TCRdb copy is restricted to in-frame clones and leaves out a portion. The sample includes approximately 210,000 clones, around 81% of them seen just once. The sequencing sample was made of PBMCs or T cells enriched from blood (not recorded which). The rearrangement links TRBV10-3 to TRBJ1-6; weak D call: TRBD1 (6 bases). This TCR came from a woman between 45 and 65 years old with acute COVID-19. CDR3: CAISEFGGAIGSPLHF. The CDR3 bases are TGTGCCATCAGTGAGTTCGGGGGGGCTATAGGTTCACCCCTCCACTTT.